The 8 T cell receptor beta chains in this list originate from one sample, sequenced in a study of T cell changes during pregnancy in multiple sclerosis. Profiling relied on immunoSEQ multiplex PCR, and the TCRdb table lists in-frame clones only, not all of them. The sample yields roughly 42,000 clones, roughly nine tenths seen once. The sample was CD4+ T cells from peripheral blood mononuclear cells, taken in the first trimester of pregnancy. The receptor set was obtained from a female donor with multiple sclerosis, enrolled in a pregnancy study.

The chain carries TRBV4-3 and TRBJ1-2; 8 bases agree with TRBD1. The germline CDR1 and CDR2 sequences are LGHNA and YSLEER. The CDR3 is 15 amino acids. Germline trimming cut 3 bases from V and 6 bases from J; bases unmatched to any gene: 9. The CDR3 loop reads CASSQSGTGLNGYTF. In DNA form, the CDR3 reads TGCGCCAGCAGCCAGTCCGGGACAGGATTAAATGGCTACACCTTC.

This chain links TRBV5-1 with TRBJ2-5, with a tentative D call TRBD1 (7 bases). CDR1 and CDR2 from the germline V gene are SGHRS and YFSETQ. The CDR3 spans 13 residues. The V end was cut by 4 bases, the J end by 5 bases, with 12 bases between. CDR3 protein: CASSRDSGETQYF. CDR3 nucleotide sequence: TGCGCCAGCAGCCGGGACAGCGGGGAGACCCAGTACTTC. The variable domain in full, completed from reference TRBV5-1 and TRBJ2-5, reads KAGVTQTPRYLIKTRGQQVTLSCSPISGHRSVSWYQQTPGQGLQFLFEYFSETQRNKGNFPGRFSGRQFSNSRSEMNVSTLELGDSALYLCASSRDSGETQYFGPGTRLLVL.

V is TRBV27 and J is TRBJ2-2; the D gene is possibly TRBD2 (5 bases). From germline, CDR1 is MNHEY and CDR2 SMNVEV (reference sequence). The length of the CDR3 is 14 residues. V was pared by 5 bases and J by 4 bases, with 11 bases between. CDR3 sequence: CASSLLGSTGELFF. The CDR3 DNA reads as TGTGCCAGCAGTCTCCTGGGGAGCACCGGGGAGCTGTTTTTT.

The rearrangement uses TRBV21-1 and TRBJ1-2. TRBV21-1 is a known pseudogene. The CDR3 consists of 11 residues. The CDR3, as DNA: TGTGCCAGGCCGGAGGGCGTTGGCTACACCTTC. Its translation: CARPEGVGYTF.

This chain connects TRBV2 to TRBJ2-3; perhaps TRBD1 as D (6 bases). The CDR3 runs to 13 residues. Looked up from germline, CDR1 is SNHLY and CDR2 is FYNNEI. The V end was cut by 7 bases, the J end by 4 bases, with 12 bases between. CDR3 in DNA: TGTGCCAGCAATCCGAAGGGGGCAGATACGCAGTATTTT. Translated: CASNPKGADTQYF.

CDR3 loop: CASSFLGLAGESQDTQYF. DNA of the CDR3: TGTGCCAGCAGTTTCCTAGGACTAGCGGGAGAGTCACAAGATACGCAGTATTTT. V is TRBV27 and J is TRBJ2-3, with 13 bases identical to TRBD2. V lost 3 bases and J lost 5; bases outside the gene matches: 11. The CDR3 length is 18 residues. Germline CDR1 MNHEY, CDR2 SMNVEV (reference sequence).

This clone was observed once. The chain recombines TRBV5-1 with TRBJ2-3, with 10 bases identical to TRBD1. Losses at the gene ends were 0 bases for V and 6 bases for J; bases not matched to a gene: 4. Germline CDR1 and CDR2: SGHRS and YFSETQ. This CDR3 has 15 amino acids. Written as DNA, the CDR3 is TGCGCCAGCAGCTTGGCCGGGACAGGGGCTGATACGCAGTATTTT. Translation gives CASSLAGTGADTQYF.

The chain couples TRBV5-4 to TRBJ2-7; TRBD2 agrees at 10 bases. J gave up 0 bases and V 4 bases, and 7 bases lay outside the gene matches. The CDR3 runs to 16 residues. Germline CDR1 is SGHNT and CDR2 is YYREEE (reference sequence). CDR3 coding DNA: TGTGCCAGCAGCCCGGGGGCTAGCGGGAGCTCCTACGAGCAGTACTTC. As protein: CASSPGASGSSYEQYF.